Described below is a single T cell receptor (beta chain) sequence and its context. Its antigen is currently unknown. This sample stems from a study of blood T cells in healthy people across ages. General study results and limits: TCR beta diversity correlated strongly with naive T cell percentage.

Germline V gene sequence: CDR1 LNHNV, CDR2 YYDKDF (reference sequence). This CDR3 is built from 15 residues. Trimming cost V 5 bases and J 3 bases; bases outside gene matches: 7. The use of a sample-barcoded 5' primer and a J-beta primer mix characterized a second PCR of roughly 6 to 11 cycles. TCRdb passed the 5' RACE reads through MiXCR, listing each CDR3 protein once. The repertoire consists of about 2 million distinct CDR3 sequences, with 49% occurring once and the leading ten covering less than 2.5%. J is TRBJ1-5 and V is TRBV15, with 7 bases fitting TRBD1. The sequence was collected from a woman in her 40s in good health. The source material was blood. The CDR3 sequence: CATSGRQGPNQPQHF. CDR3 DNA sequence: TGTGCCACCAGCGGCCGACAGGGCCCCAATCAGCCCCAGCATTTT.